Listed below are T cell receptor beta chains from one sample, sequenced in a study of neurological immune-mediated disorders. In TCRdb, the 5' RACE reads were re-called with MiXCR into one record per CDR3 protein. This sample has around 30,000 distinct CDR3 sequences, with about 1.6% found just once. Specimen: PBMCs. These receptors were obtained from a woman aged 25 to 39 with multiple sclerosis. CDR3s include the opening cysteine and the closing phenylalanine or tryptophan. A D gene is named only where the DNA matches it firmly. Where a row states a size, it is once, few, many or the class of an expanded clone; other rows omit it.

>12|TRBJ2-3|many|NA|TRBV20-1
TGCAGTGCTGGCCTAGCCGCAGATACGCAGTATTTT
CSAGLAADTQYF
>19|TRBJ2-2|NA|TRBD2|TRBV7-2
TGTACCACCACTCGCGGCGTCCTAGCGGGGGGGATGAACACCGGGGAGCTGTTTTTT
CTTTRGVLAGGMNTGELFF
>14|TRBJ1-2|many|TRBD1|TRBV9
TGTGCCAGCAGCGGATTCCGGGACAGGGATGGCTACACCTTC
CASSGFRDRDGYTF
>13|TRBJ1-1|many|NA|TRBV12-3/TRBV12-4
TGTGCCAGCAGTTTGAGGCCTGTCACTGAAGCTTTCTTT
CASSLRPVTEAFF
>14|TRBJ1-5|many|NA|TRBV12-3/TRBV12-4
TGTGCCAGCAGTCTAAGGGACCGGGGTCAGCCCCAGCATTTT
CASSLRDRGQPQHF
>17|TRBJ1-1|many|NA|TRBV28
TGTGCCAGCAGTAGACCGGGACGGCTCAACGTGGACACTGAAGCTTTCTTT
CASSRPGRLNVDTEAFF
>14|TRBJ1-2|NA|TRBD1|TRBV7-6
TGTGCCAGCAGCCCCGGGACAGCGTCCTATGGCTACACCTTC
CASSPGTASYGYTF
>15|TRBJ2-2|many|TRBD2|TRBV5-1
TGCGCCAGCTACAGTGGACTAGCGGACACCGGGGAGCTGTTTTTT
CASYSGLADTGELFF
>12|TRBJ1-1|many|NA|TRBV20-1
TGCAGTGCTTACCGTACCGGGACAGAAGCTTTCTTT
CSAYRTGTEAFF
>14|TRBJ2-7|many|NA|TRBV7-2
TGTGCCAGCAGCTTACGGGGGACAGATTACGAGCAGTACTTC
CASSLRGTDYEQYF
>19|TRBJ2-1|few|TRBD2|TRBV7-3
TGTGCCAGCAGCAGGACTAGCGGGGGGTCCCTAAGCTCCTACAATGAGCAGTTCTTC
CASSRTSGGSLSSYNEQFF
>15|TRBJ2-5|many|TRBD1|TRBV3-1
TGTGCCAGCACGGACAGGGGGGCAGCCCAAGAGACCCAGTACTTC
CASTDRGAAQETQYF
>15|TRBJ2-7|many|TRBD1|TRBV7-6
TGTGCCAGCAGCTTCCACCGGGACAGAACCTACGAGCAGTACTTC
CASSFHRDRTYEQYF
>14|TRBJ1-6|many|NA|TRBV18
TGTGCCAGCTCACCAGGACAAGTTAATTCACCCCTCCACTTT
CASSPGQVNSPLHF
>11|TRBJ2-5|few|NA|TRBV7-9
TGTGCCAGCAGCTTTAAGGAGACCAAGTACTTC
CASSFKETKYF
>15|TRBJ2-7|many|NA|TRBV7-6
TGTGCCAGCAGCTTAGGGAGGGAGAGAACCTACGAGCAGTACTTC
CASSLGRERTYEQYF
>16|TRBJ2-7|many|TRBD2|TRBV5-6
TGTGCCAGCAGCTTGCGACTTAGCGGGGTCCGCAGCGAGCAGTACTTC
CASSLRLSGVRSEQYF
>15|TRBJ2-5|many|NA|TRBV5-1
TGCGCCAGCAGCTTGGTCCCGGGGACCGGGGAGACCCAGTACTTC
CASSLVPGTGETQYF
>16|TRBJ2-3|many|TRBD2|TRBV5-5
TGTGCCAGCAGCACGCCCGGGAGGGGGGACTCAGATACGCAGTATTTT
CASSTPGRGDSDTQYF
>13|TRBJ2-2|many|TRBD1|TRBV29-1
TGCAGCGTTGGACAGGGCAACACCGGGGAGCTGTTTTTT
CSVGQGNTGELFF
>16|TRBJ1-2|many|TRBD1|TRBV4-3
TGCGCCAGCAGCCAATCACGGACAGGGCGCTACTATGGCTACACCTTC
CASSQSRTGRYYGYTF
>12|TRBJ2-1|many|NA|TRBV12-3/TRBV12-4
TGTGCCAGCAGTCTTACCCTCATCGAGCAGTTCTTC
CASSLTLIEQFF
>16|TRBJ1-1|many|NA|TRBV5-6
TGTGCCAGCAGCTGGGCAGGGAAGGGCCGGAACACTGAAGCTTTCTTT
CASSWAGKGRNTEAFF
>16|TRBJ2-3|many|NA|TRBV5-1
TGCGCCAGCAGCTTGCCGTCTCAAAGCTTCACAGATACGCAGTATTTT
CASSLPSQSFTDTQYF
>14|TRBJ2-5|many|NA|TRBV5-1
TGCGCCAGCAGCTTATCAGGGGGGCCAGAGACCCAGTACTTC
CASSLSGGPETQYF
>11|TRBJ1-2|many|NA|TRBV29-1
TGCAGCGTTGAGAGGGTTAATGGCTACACCTTC
CSVERVNGYTF
>15|TRBJ1-5|many|NA|TRBV20-1
TGCAGTGCTAGGGGGGGGAATGAGGGCAATCAGCCCCAGCATTTT
CSARGGNEGNQPQHF
>14|TRBJ1-3|many|NA|TRBV5-1
TGCGCCAGCAGCTTGGCGGGTTACGGAAACACCATATATTTT
CASSLAGYGNTIYF
>15|TRBJ2-7|many|TRBD1|TRBV3-1
TGTGCCAGCAGCCAGCGGGACAGGGTACCCTACGAGCAGTACTTC
CASSQRDRVPYEQYF
>14|TRBJ1-4|many|NA|TRBV2
TGTGCCAGCAGGAGAGGGGGTGGGAGTGAAAAACTGTTTTTT
CASRRGGGSEKLFF
>14|TRBJ2-1|many|NA|TRBV15
TGTGCCACCAGCATTGGGTCAGGGGACAATGAGCAGTTCTTC
CATSIGSGDNEQFF
>15|TRBJ2-7|many|NA|TRBV5-1
TGCGCCAGCAGCTTGGTGAGAGGGGGCTCCTACGAGCAGTACTTC
CASSLVRGGSYEQYF
>14|TRBJ1-2|many|NA|TRBV5-1
TGCGCCAGCAGCTTGTTCGGGCAGGAGTATGGCTACACCTTC
CASSLFGQEYGYTF
>14|TRBJ2-7|many|TRBD1|TRBV20-1
TGCAGTGCTAGAGTTCAGGGGGCGAGGTACGAGCAGTACTTC
CSARVQGARYEQYF
>16|TRBJ2-7|many|NA|TRBV5-1
TGCGCCAGCAGCTCCGGACAGACCTCAACCTTTTACGAGCAGTACTTC
CASSSGQTSTFYEQYF
>14|TRBJ1-1|many|TRBD1|TRBV7-9
TGTGCCAGCAGGGAGGGACAGGGTTCCACTGAAGCTTTCTTT
CASREGQGSTEAFF
>15|TRBJ2-5|many|TRBD2|TRBV6-2/TRBV6-3
TGTGCCAGCAGTGGATACCTAGCGGGGGCAGAGACCCAGTACTTC
CASSGYLAGAETQYF
>12|TRBJ1-5|many|TRBD1|TRBV7-9
TGTGCCAGCAGCTTGGACAGGCAGCCCCAGCATTTT
CASSLDRQPQHF
>17|TRBJ2-3|many|TRBD2|TRBV6-2/TRBV6-3
TGTGCCAGCAGCCTCTTAATTAGCGGGGGGGCAGGAGATACGCAGTATTTT
CASSLLISGGAGDTQYF
>13|TRBJ2-2|many|NA|TRBV20-1
TGCAGTGCTAGTGTCATAGGGACCGGGGAGCTGTTTTTT
CSASVIGTGELFF